The 10 T cell receptor beta chains reported below all come from one sample, sequenced in a study of vaccination and CD4 T cells after COVID-19. Treatment reported: roughly ten-day PBMC culture with coronavirus spike peptide pools or control peptides (ViraFEST assay). Their antigens are not known. An Oncomine TCR Beta short-read assay was used to sequence the DNA from cultured CD4+ T cells. TCRdb reprocessed the PCR reads via MiXCR and lists one record per CDR3 protein. In the table there are 21,000 or so distinct CDR3 sequences, 43% of which are singletons. Sequencing was carried out using CD4+ T cells from blood, cultured in vitro. These receptors all come from a human donor who had recovered from COVID-19.

This clonotype was detected a few times. The chain employs TRBV11-2 and TRBJ2-7, with 8 bases lining up with TRBD2. V lost 6 bases and J lost 1; bases outside the gene matches: 8. Germline V gene lookup returns CDR1 SGHAT and CDR2 FQNNGV. The CDR3 runs to 15 residues. DNA for the CDR3: TGTGCCAGCAGATTTCTACGCGGGAGGTCCTACGAGCAGTACTTC. This codes for CASRFLRGRSYEQYF.

The V and J genes are TRBV28 and TRBJ1-4, with 7 bases lining up with TRBD1. The CDR3 length is 15 residues. The germline V gene encodes CDR1 MDHEN and CDR2 SYDVKM. The V and J ends lost 2 bases and 8 bases, in that order; junction bases with no gene match: 8. The CDR3: CASSLLAGGGEKLFF. Written as DNA, the CDR3 is TGTGCCAGCAGTTTACTGGCAGGGGGAGGCGAAAAACTGTTTTTT.

By proportion, this clonotype is large (0.1 to 1%). V usage is TRBV27 and J usage is TRBJ1-5; D might be TRBD1 (5 bases). Looked up from germline, CDR1 is MNHEY and CDR2 is SMNVEV (reference sequence). Between the trimmed V and J ends, which lost 2 bases and 1 base, there was a span of 18 bases. CDR3 length equals 18 residues. CDR3 protein: CASSLRYKFAGSNQPQHF. Here the CDR3 DNA reads TGTGCCAGCAGTTTAAGGTATAAGTTTGCAGGGAGCAATCAGCCCCAGCATTTT.

This clonotype was counted a few times. The rearrangement uses TRBV27 and TRBJ1-1; TRBD1 is a possible D gene (5 bases). The CDR3 totals 17 residues. Per germline, CDR1 MNHEY and CDR2 SMNVEV (reference sequence). V lost 5 bases, J lost 5 bases, and 24 bases lay in between. CDR3 in DNA: TGTGCCAGCAGTCGCCTATCAGGGATCATGAGTGGGACTGAAGCTTTCTTT. This codes for CASSRLSGIMSGTEAFF.

The chain has TRBV5-1 and TRBJ2-5; D gene ambiguous. Germline V gene lookup returns CDR1 SGHRS and CDR2 YFSETQ. Trimming took off 4 bases at V and 2 bases at J, with 12 bases between the two ends. This CDR3 has 14 amino acids. CDR3 coding DNA: TGCGCCAGCAGCCACGGGTCCGGACAAGAGACCCAGTACTTC. Its translation: CASSHGSGQETQYF.

This chain connects TRBV6-5 to TRBJ2-7; D possibly corresponds to TRBD1 (5 bases). CDR3 length equals 17 residues. The germline CDR1 and CDR2 sequences are MNHEY and SVGAGI. Trimming left V 3 bases short and J 0 bases short, with 18 bases between. CDR3 sequence: CASSYQGPVLSSYEQYF. Written as DNA, the CDR3 is TGTGCCAGCAGTTATCAGGGCCCAGTACTTAGCTCCTACGAGCAGTACTTC.

J is TRBJ2-2 and V is TRBV6-1; D ambiguous. There are 14 residues in the CDR3. Trimming took 4 bases from V and 3 from J, leaving 9 bases between them. CDR1 MNHNS and CDR2 SASEGT come from the germline V gene. CDR3 loop: CASSGAFDTGELFF. As DNA, the CDR3 is TGTGCCAGCAGTGGAGCGTTCGACACCGGGGAGCTGTTTTTT.

The chain uses TRBV20-1 and TRBJ1-3, with D uncertain. The CDR3 sequence is 12 residues long. The ends were cut back, 5 bases at V and 1 base at J, with 6 bases in the middle. CDR1 is DFQATT and CDR2 is SNEGSKA in the germline V gene (reference sequence). CDR3 sequence reads: CSAGSSGNTIYF. The CDR3 DNA reads TGCAGTGCTGGGAGTTCTGGAAACACCATATATTTT.

The chain couples TRBV7-3 to TRBJ1-2, with no clear D. Germline CDR1 SGHTA, CDR2 FQGTGA. Trimming took 6 bases from V and 0 from J, leaving 8 bases between them. The CDR3 is 13 amino acids. The CDR3 is CASSQDPNYGYTF. CDR3 in DNA: TGTGCCAGCAGTCAGGACCCTAACTATGGCTACACCTTC.

The V call is TRBV12-3 or TRBV12-4, the J call TRBJ2-2, with 8 bases fitting TRBD1. J was trimmed by 4 bases and V by 7 bases; bases with no gene match: 8. The CDR3 covers 15 residues. CDR3 protein: CASTLDRGVTGELFF. Here the CDR3 DNA reads TGTGCCAGCACCTTAGACAGGGGAGTCACCGGGGAGCTGTTTTTT.